Here is one TCR beta chain with its context. Trimming took 5 bases from V and 4 from J; bases not matched to a gene: 6. CDR1 and CDR2 (germline): MNHEY, SVGEGT. CDR3 length: 14 amino acids. The sample is drawn from a study of blood T cell repertoires in COVID-19. Study in general: From T cells, B-cell-depleted T cells, or PBMCs came the material, which was cDNA or gDNA.

Original analysis: Amplifying reference gene primers gave estimates of nucleated cell counts. The repertoire was sequenced with immunoSEQ multiplex PCR; TCRdb's copy has only in-frame clones and lacks some. Clone size and the V and J calls come from that table; the DNA yielded D and trimming. Of about 230,000 clones in the sample, less than 90% were seen once. Sequenced input: peripheral blood. This TCR came from a woman in her seventies with active or convalescent COVID-19. The chain joins TRBV6-2 or TRBV6-3 to TRBJ1-2; 8 nucleotides line up with TRBD1. CDR3: CASSRDRNSYGYTF. CDR3 nucleotides: TGTGCCAGCAGTCGGGACAGGAATTCCTATGGCTACACCTTC.